This paragraph reports one T cell receptor (beta chain). Its antigen remains unidentified. CDR1 MGHDK and CDR2 SYGVNS come from the germline V gene. The CDR3 has 16 amino acids. J was trimmed by 0 bases and V by 5 bases; bases with no gene match: 7. This sample was included in a study of CD8+CD57+ T cells in acquired aplastic anemia. Across the whole study: The sorted CD4+ and CD8+ cells yielded an average around 3.2 ug of DNA. Overall study findings and caveats: CD8+ Simpson's diversity showed no significant patient-control difference. Found in both controls and patients were approximately 29 CD8+ CDR3 sequences.

CDR3 and TCR beta VDJ profiling relied on genomic DNA as the template. TCRdb reprocessed the reads with MiXCR, giving one entry per CDR3 protein. The table has 250,000 to 350,000 distinct CDR3 sequences, approximately 55% seen once. The specimen sequenced was sorted CD4+, CD8+, or CD8+CD57+ T cells (not recorded which) from PBMCs. The origin of this receptor is a human donor with severe aplastic anemia or a healthy control (not recorded which). The V and J genes are TRBV25-1 and TRBJ1-5, with TRBD1 identical over 7 bases. CDR3 in amino acids: CASSTGTVFSNQPQHF. CDR3 DNA: TGTGCCAGCAGTACCGGGACAGTCTTTAGCAATCAGCCCCAGCATTTT.